What follows describes a single T cell receptor beta chain. The target of this receptor is not known. Per-base quality was not reported, and no clone a single base away is much larger than it. Enrolling through a virtual design, the prospective study's participants ranged in age from roughly 18 to 95 years and lived across some 22 United States geographic areas. Cohort assignment in the prospective study relied on participant-reported clinical history from a screening survey and a study questionnaire. Recovered participants in ImmuneRACE Cohort 3 were defined as having two consecutive negative NP/OP PCR tests, clearance from a healthcare professional, or resolution of symptoms. Mobile phlebotomists in the prospective study collected whole blood, serum and a nasopharyngeal or oropharyngeal swab from every participant. Participants in the prospective study had the option to provide additional blood draws and questionnaires over a roughly two-month period. Before DNA extraction, prospective study blood samples were shipped either frozen or at room temperature.

TCRbeta CDR3 regions were amplified from genomic DNA by means of the immunoSEQ Assay, a bias-controlled multiplex PCR. The study's own analysis went as follows. Nucleated cell counts per sample were estimated from amplification of reference gene primers within the assay. Sequence reads were collapsed and filtered to measure the absolute abundance of every unique TCRbeta CDR3 rearrangement. For each sample, productive Simpson clonality was calculated as the square root of Simpson's diversity index across productive rearrangements. The table was pulled from immuneACCESS by TCRdb, which kept in-frame rearrangements only. Such tables lose some clones; where checked, under half of the loss comes from unresolved V genes, and the rest has no known cause. That table supplies the V and J calls and clone size; D and trimming were determined from the DNA. Recorded for this sample are about 350,000 clones; about 90% of them occurred a single time. Of the sample, 2.5% to 3% is held by the ten largest clones.

The source of the sample is a study of blood T cell repertoires in COVID-19 (TCRdb year 2020). Study-wide context: Collaborator samples came from the United States, Italy and Spain and covered acute and convalescent phases of COVID-19. The dataset comprised deeply sampled blood TCRbeta repertoires from subjects exposed to, actively infected with, or recovered from COVID-19. The repertoires were released in a freely available public database intended as a resource for research on the immune response to SARS-CoV-2. Where available, HLA class I and class II types were taken from metadata supplied by the sample provider and were not determined by assay-based typing. A de-identified subject ID, COVID-19 status, age in years and sex were almost always included in the sample metadata. Samples were obtained from the ongoing ImmuneRACE study (first 160 participants) and from 1,254 subjects provided by 6 global collaborators. The material from the prospective study consisted of cDNA or gDNA derived from T cells, B-cell-depleted T cells, or PBMCs.

The research as a whole found: Clinical and demographic metadata were provided uncurated, with the amount varying by source and participant.

The receptor comes from a woman aged 25 to 39 who had recovered from COVID-19. The sequencing input was PBMCs or T cells enriched from blood (not recorded which).

DNA sequence: TGCGCCAGCAGCCAGCAGGACTATGGCTACACCTTC. The resulting protein is CASSQQDYGYTF. The chain couples TRBV4-1 to TRBJ1-2; a confident D gene designation cannot be given. The CDR3 spans 12 residues, from the cysteine through the phenylalanine. Left in the record is the CDR3 DNA by itself, 36 bases read in frame from the first base. V is shortened by 3 bases, J by 3 bases, and the region joining them spans 5 bases. The germline V gene specifies MGHRA as CDR1 and YSYEKL as CDR2.